The following is a T cell receptor beta chain sequence with its context. There is no known antigen for this receptor. Nothing much larger sits one base from this clone, and base qualities are not available. The germline V gene (reference sequence) sets CDR1 to MNHEY and CDR2 to SMNVEV. V is cut back by 2 bases and J by 9 bases, with 4 bases in the junction unmatched. The CDR3 starts with the cysteine, ends with the phenylalanine, and has 14 residues. Just CDR3 DNA is preserved here, 42 bases in frame from base 1. Receptor libraries were prepared by the immunoSEQ multiplex PCR assay. A mixture of 60 forward primers for TCR Vbeta segments and 13 reverse primers for TCR Jbeta segments was used in the multiplex PCR. A multiplex PCR assay on genomic DNA amplified the CDR3 region of rearranged TCR beta genes. The amplified TCR beta libraries were sequenced on the Illumina HiSeq System as 87-base-pair reads. As for the original processing: Across the roughly 600 repertoires, a later analysis counted roughly 84 million unique TCR beta chains, 9.5 million to 13 million of which were shared by at least two donors. Raw reads were error-corrected and collapsed into unique sequences with a nearest-neighbor algorithm that merged closely related sequences to remove PCR and sequencing errors. CDR3 sequences were aligned to IMGT reference sequences to assign V, D and J gene segments. For a sequence to be retained, a match of at least six nucleotides was required to both a V gene segment and a J gene segment. A rearrangement counted as productive if the CDR3 had no stop codons and remained in frame with V and J, and every other rearrangement counted as non-productive. Following IMGT convention, CDR3 was defined as the stretch from the second conserved V-encoded cysteine to the conserved J-encoded phenylalanine. The earlier analysis of about 500 of the donors excluded sequences that lacked an unambiguous match to a single V gene segment. In an earlier analysis of several hundred of the donors, V segments were called functional above 56.7% productive rearrangements and were called segregating when the between-donor standard deviation exceeded 5%. A statistical classification framework was built to diagnose cytomegalovirus status from the catalog of TCR beta chain sequences. V and J gene assignment, in a later analysis, came from comparing TCR nucleotide sequences with IMGT/GENE-DB human TR gene sequences. The TCRdist pipeline was used in a later analysis to assign CDR3 sequences and most-parsimonious VDJ recombination scenarios. A later analysis defined each TCR beta chain by its CDR3 amino acid sequence plus V-gene family, and excluded reads lacking a unique V-gene family. To address suspected cross-contamination and a sequencing artifact, a later analysis removed 450 to 700 highly shared, low-generation-probability nucleotide sequences. A later analysis calculated a clonal expansion index for each public chain from normalized within-repertoire ranks of inferred template counts. Generation probabilities in a later analysis came from a VDJ recombination model fitted to out-of-frame rearrangements, and those results were checked against IGoR. In a later analysis, TCR-TCR, TCR-HLA and TCR-CMV co-occurrence was scored with hypergeometric tests, and a repertoire-size bias correction was applied to TCR pairs. A later analysis estimated false discovery rates by permuting HLA or CMV assignments 20 times. In a later analysis, co-occurring TCRs were grouped using DBSCAN, with TCRdist sequence similarity added in when clustering inside HLA-allele-positive subsets. Repertoires with fewer than 30,000 or more than 120,000 public chains were left out of co-occurrence clustering, as were four to six repertoires with anomalous nucleotide sharing. The source is immuneACCESS, and TCRdb retained only in-frame sequences with V and J called. Part of the clones is not carried over; for the studies checked, unresolved V genes explain less than half of this, and the remainder is unexplained. The V and J calls and clone size were taken over from that table, and D and trimming were inferred from the DNA. Recorded for this sample are roughly 130,000 clones; 65% to 80% of them occurred a single time. The ten largest clones add up to roughly 1.2% of the sample.

The cohort was made up of hundreds of healthy bone marrow donors. All cohort members were sampled while nominally healthy, although unrecorded immune exposures were likely present. The donor was CMV seropositive and was included in the group of some 290 seropositive cohort members. Every donor gave a peripheral blood sample, and the peripheral blood mononuclear cells from that sample were used for TCR beta sequencing. Genomic DNA was extracted from the blood cell samples with the Qiagen DNeasy Blood Extraction Kit. This sample was included in a study of cytomegalovirus exposure and HLA in healthy donors (dated 2017 in TCRdb). Context from the whole study: An earlier analysis of about 560 of the donors reported approximately 260 Gb of sequence data and roughly 120 million unique TCR beta sequences obtained from approximately 180 million T cells. Approximately 310 gigabases of sequencing data and around 85 million unique TCR sequences made up an early release that covered 640 HLA-typed donors. Of the 350 to 450 genotyped donors, approximately 83% fell in the genetic ancestry cluster associated with self-reported Caucasian donors. The study aimed to test whether cataloging public T cell receptors could reveal signatures of past pathogen exposure. The study profiled the T cell repertoires of 666 subjects by immunosequencing and related them to cytomegalovirus serostatus. Along with the roughly 670-subject first cohort, a separate validation cohort of over a hundred different subjects was used. The study combined high-throughput TCR immunosequencing, statistical association of individual TCRs with disease status, and machine learning to predict cytomegalovirus infection status. A later analysis re-examined previously published TCR beta repertoires from about 700 donors and added high-resolution HLA genotyping to investigate patterns of TCR occurrence. Rather than using new phenotypic data, the later analysis identified candidate immune exposures from TCR beta sequences and from how often those sequences occurred across donors. To decide whether each TCR beta V gene segment behaved as functional or pseudogenic, an earlier analysis of some 600 of the donors relied on high-throughput TCR beta sequencing. Donor age, sex, ethnicity and CMV serostatus were compiled together with the repertoire data. In a later genetic analysis, genome-wide SNP genotypes for 398 of the 666 donors were used, and that subset was treated as a discovery cohort. All discovery cohort repertoires had been generated using a single sequencing platform. Class I and class II HLA loci were covered by the typing at four-digit resolution. Typing coverage differed by locus: A, B, C, DRB1 and DQB1 were typed in about 620-640 donors, DQA1 in 500 to 550, DPA1 in 600 to 610, and DPB1 in 450 to 490. Because of strong linkage in the cohort, 4 to 6 DR-DQ haplotypes were treated as single units for association and clustering. Among about 400 genotyped donors of the cohort, an average of approximately 220,000 unique TCR beta nucleotide sequences was sequenced per donor, of which about 19% were non-productive.

What the authors observed across the whole study: The classifier was reported to diagnose cytomegalovirus status with high specificity and sensitivity in both the original cohort and the validation cohort. In a later analysis, 16,951 TCR beta sequences were associated with specific HLA alleles at a false discovery rate of 0.05. Assigning TCR associations to individual alleles was difficult when HLA alleles, especially DR and DQ, strongly co-occurred. A later analysis found that HLA-associated TCR beta chains were more clonally expanded and had lower generation probabilities than equally common non-associated chains. Linkage disequilibrium might explain the correlated functional status among segregating V segments, but an unknown experimental factor could not be excluded. An association between a missense DCLRE1C variant and V-gene and J-gene trimming of TCR beta chains was found in a later genetic analysis and replicated in an independent cohort. A total of 164 TCR beta chains were listed by the study as associated with cytomegalovirus. A group of highly shared sequence variants was considered likely to be a technical artifact of the sequencing pipeline. A further reported finding was that TCR beta sequences accurately predicted the HLA-A and HLA-B alleles for most subjects in the first cohort. CMV serostatus was the only immune exposure information available for the cohort. The earlier analysis of approximately 590 of the donors excluded roughly 16 rarely observed V segments, including chromosome 9 orphons, because counts were too low. It was suggested by the authors that the approach could potentially be generalized to other disease states and immunological phenotypes. A few of the identified cytomegalovirus-associated TCR beta chains were confirmed in vitro to be specific for cytomegalovirus antigens. In a later analysis, TCR association rates were found to vary across HLA loci, with the most associated TCRs seen for DRB1 alleles and the fewest for HLA-C alleles. Only TCR beta chains were sequenced in this cohort, and the absence of alpha or paired-chain data limited detectable features. A later genetic analysis reported fewer N-insertions in productive TCRs among donors in an Asian-associated ancestry cluster than the approximately 700-donor mean. Sequencing depth was assumed to be roughly uniform across donors in the presence/absence analyses, though that assumption may not hold. A later analysis reported that several top co-occurrence clusters appeared linked to parvovirus B19, influenza, CMV and Epstein-Barr virus. Most TCR sequences were seen in very few donors, while some public TCRs were found in many individuals. Some IMGT-functional V segments, including TRBV6-2 and TRBV6-3, could not be told apart with the 87-base-pair reads, so those segments were excluded. According to a later analysis, most CMV-associated TCR beta chains appeared to be HLA-restricted, and the HLA associations seemed to be driven largely by CMV exposure. Broadly in line with IMGT annotations, most TCR beta V segments showed up in productive rearrangements about 87% or about 30% of the time in an earlier analysis of several hundred of the donors. Because HLA typing was missing for some donors at each locus, association tests included only the typed subset.

The sequence is built from TRBV27 and TRBJ2-6; 7 central nucleotides agree with TRBD1. The receptor comes from a male donor in good health and CMV-seropositive. Sequencing was performed on PBMCs. CDR3 loop: CASSLGTEVNVLTF. The nucleotide sequence is given as TGTGCCAGCAGTTTAGGGACAGAGGTCAACGTCCTGACTTTC.